The T cell receptor beta chain under discussion was sequenced for a study of cytomegalovirus exposure and HLA in healthy donors. Primers: 60 Vbeta forward and 13 Jbeta reverse. Measured with immunoSEQ multiplex PCR; TCRdb has only the in-frame clones, and not every one. The table records about 80,000 clones, under 85% of them present only once. Whole-study findings and limits: Most TCR sequences showed up rarely, but some public TCRs showed up in many donors. The study listed roughly 160 cytomegalovirus-associated TCR beta chains.

Points on this clone: What it recognizes is unknown.

Trimming removed 3 bases from V and 5 bases from J, with 8 bases in between. Germline loops: CDR1 SGHAT, CDR2 FQDESV (reference sequence). This CDR3 has 13 residues. Sequenced material: PBMCs. The J gene is TRBJ1-5, the V gene TRBV11-1; no firm D call. The sequence came from a woman in her forties in good health and CMV-seropositive. In DNA, the CDR3 is TGTGCCAGCAGCTTGGGCAGTTATCAGCCCCAGCATTTT. It is translated as CASSLGSYQPQHF.